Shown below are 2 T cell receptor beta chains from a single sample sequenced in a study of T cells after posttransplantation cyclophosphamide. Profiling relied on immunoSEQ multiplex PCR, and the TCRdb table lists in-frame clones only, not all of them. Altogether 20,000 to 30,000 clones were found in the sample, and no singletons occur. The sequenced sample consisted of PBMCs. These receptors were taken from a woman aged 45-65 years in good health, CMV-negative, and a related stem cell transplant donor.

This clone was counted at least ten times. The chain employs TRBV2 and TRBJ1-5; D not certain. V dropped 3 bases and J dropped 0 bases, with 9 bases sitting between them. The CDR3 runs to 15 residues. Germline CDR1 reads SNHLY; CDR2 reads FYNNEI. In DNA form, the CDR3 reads TGTGCCAGCAGTGAGTCGGGGAATAGCAATCAGCCCCAGCATTTT. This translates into CASSESGNSNQPQHF.

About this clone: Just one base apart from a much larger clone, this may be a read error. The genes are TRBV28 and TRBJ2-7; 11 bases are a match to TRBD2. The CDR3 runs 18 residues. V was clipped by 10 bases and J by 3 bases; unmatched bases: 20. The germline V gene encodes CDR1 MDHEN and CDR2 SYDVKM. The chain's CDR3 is CATVGASGRTSAIYEQYF. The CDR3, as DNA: TGTGCCACCGTGGGGGCTAGCGGGAGGACCTCTGCGATCTACGAGCAGTACTTC.